This T cell receptor (beta chain) was documented in a study of cytomegalovirus exposure and HLA in healthy donors. Healthy individuals who donated bone marrow served as the donors. Germline trimming cut 4 bases from V and 2 bases from J; bases unmatched to any gene: 6. Germline V gene sequence: CDR1 KGHSH, CDR2 LQKENI. The CDR3 runs to 15 residues. The PCR was carried out with 60 Vbeta primers and 13 Jbeta primers. Sequencing used immunoSEQ multiplex PCR; TCRdb keeps in-frame clones, though not all of them. The sample consists of some 140,000 clones, about three quarters of them appearing once. Findings of the study overall: It emerged from a later analysis that several of the most significant clusters appeared to be linked to common viral pathogens. Roughly uniform sequencing depth across donors was assumed, possibly incorrectly. Three CMV-associated chains were confirmed in vitro to be specific for CMV antigens.

Turning to this clone: Its specificity is unknown.

The rearrangement uses TRBV18 and TRBJ1-2, with 8 bases that match TRBD1. The receptor was isolated from a woman between 40 and 55 years old in good health and CMV-seronegative. Sequencing input: PBMCs. The CDR3 sequence: CASSLPGQANYGYTF. The CDR3 DNA sequence: TGTGCCAGCTCACTACCGGGACAGGCCAACTATGGCTACACCTTC.